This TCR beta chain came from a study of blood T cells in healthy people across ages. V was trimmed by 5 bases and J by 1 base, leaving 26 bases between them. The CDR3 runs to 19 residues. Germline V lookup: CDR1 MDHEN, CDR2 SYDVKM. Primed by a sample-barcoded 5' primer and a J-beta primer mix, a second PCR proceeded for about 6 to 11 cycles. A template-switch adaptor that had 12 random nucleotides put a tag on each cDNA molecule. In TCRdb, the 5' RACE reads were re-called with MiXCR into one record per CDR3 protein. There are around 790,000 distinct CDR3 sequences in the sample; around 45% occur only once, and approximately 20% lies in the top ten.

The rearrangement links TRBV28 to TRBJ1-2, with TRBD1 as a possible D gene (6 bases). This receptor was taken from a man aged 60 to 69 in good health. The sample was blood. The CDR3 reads CASSLPRGGRPSLNYGYTF. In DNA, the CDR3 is TGTGCCAGCAGTCTCCCTCGGGGGGGCCGACCATCGCTTAACTATGGCTACACCTTC.